This entry describes one TCR beta chain. This sample was taken from a study of blood T cell repertoires in COVID-19. The ends were cut back, 0 bases at V and 4 bases at J, with 15 bases in the middle. This CDR3 is built from 15 residues. Germline V gene sequence: CDR1 SQVTM, CDR2 ANQGSEA. Individuals in the exposed group had encountered a COVID-19 case within 2 weeks preceding study entry. Original processing notes: Amplification of reference gene primers provided the estimated nucleated cell counts. Libraries were prepared by immunoSEQ multiplex PCR; TCRdb keeps only in-frame clonotypes and omits some of them. Clonal size and the V and J genes are those of that table, whereas D and trimming came from the DNA. This repertoire shows about 200,000 clones, 75% to 90% found once; its top ten account for around 4%.

This TCR was recovered from a woman aged 30 to 39 who had been exposed to COVID-19. Sequencing input: PBMCs or T cells enriched from blood (not recorded which). The rearrangement uses TRBV29-1 and TRBJ1-2, with a possible D match to TRBD1 (5 bases). The CDR3 region has the DNA TGCAGCGTTGAAGAACCCAACAGGATGATCTATGGCTACACCTTC. Translating gives CSVEEPNRMIYGYTF.